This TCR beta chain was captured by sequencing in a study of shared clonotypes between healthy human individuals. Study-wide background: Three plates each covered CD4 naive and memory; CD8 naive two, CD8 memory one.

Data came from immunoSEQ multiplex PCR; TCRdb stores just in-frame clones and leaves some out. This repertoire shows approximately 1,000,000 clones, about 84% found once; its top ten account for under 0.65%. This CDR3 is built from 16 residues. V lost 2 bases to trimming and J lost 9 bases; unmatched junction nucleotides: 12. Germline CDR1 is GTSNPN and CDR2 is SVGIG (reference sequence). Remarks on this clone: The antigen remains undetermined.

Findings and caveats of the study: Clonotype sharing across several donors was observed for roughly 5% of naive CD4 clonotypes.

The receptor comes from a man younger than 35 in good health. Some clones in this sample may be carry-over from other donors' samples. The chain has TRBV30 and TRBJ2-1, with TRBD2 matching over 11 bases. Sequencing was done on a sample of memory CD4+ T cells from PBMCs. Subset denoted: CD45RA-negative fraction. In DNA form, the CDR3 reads TGTGCCTGGAGTAGGGGGTTAGCGGGAGGGCCCTCTGAGCAGTTCTTC. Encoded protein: CAWSRGLAGGPSEQFF.